This T cell receptor (beta chain) is drawn from a study of blood T cells in healthy people across ages. For the second PCR, which ran for about 6 to 11 cycles, a sample-barcoded 5' primer and a J-beta primer mix were used. MiXCR was run by TCRdb on the 5' RACE reads, yielding one entry per CDR3 protein. The sample has over 1,500,000 distinct CDR3 sequences; about 39% are singletons. Trimming took off 3 bases at V and 4 bases at J, with 13 bases between the two ends. The CDR3 has 14 amino acids. Germline CDR1 DFQATT, CDR2 SNEGSKA (reference sequence). The gene calls are TRBV20-1 and TRBJ1-5; D unclear. The receptor's source is a human donor in good health. Sequencing was performed on blood. CDR3 in amino acids: CSASSRPLNQPQHF. CDR3 coding DNA: TGCAGTGCTAGTTCTCGTCCTTTAAATCAGCCCCAGCATTTT.